This T cell receptor beta chain emerged from a study of T cell responses to AZD1222 COVID-19 vaccine. Notes on this clone: Its antigen is unidentified.

Some clones are missing from TCRdb's copy, which holds only in-frame ones; the method was immunoSEQ multiplex PCR. The sample has some 74,000 clones; almost 90% are singletons. General observations from the study: Just five to seven AZD1222 recipients tested seropositive at baseline. With two AZD1222 doses given, Spike-specific TCR breadth and depth both rose.

There are 11 residues in the CDR3. Between the trimmed V and J ends, which lost 4 bases and 6 bases, there was a span of 4 bases. CDR1 is LNHDA, CDR2 SQIVND, per germline (reference sequence). This receptor was identified in an adult who received the AZD1222 COVID-19 vaccine. This sequence joins TRBV19 and TRBJ1-5, with unresolved D. The sample here was peripheral blood, taken 28 days after the second AZD1222 dose. This chain's CDR3 is CASSNSQPQHF. The CDR3 DNA reads TGTGCCAGTAGTAATTCTCAGCCCCAGCATTTT.